The 18 T cell receptor beta chains below all came from one sample that was sequenced in a study of Ad26.COV2.S vaccination and SARS-CoV-2 variants. Profiled with immunoSEQ multiplex PCR; TCRdb holds only in-frame clones, not every one. This sample has approximately 360,000 clones, with about 83% found just once. Treatment defined: about 20 received Ad26.COV2.S at low or high dose, single or two shots; a few received placebo; per-sample allocation not given. Collection of samples fell on day 63 after the first vaccine or placebo injection. Specimen: peripheral blood, collected in a trial of Ad26.COV2.S vaccine versus placebo. All receptors derive from a person aged 18 to 59 who received the Ad26.COV2.S COVID-19 vaccine or a placebo.

The chain carries TRBV6-5 and TRBJ1-3; D gene ambiguous. With 6 bases removed from V and 1 base from J, the gap between germline ends came to 7 bases. CDR1 is MNHEY and CDR2 is SVGAGI in the germline V gene. The CDR3 loop spans 13 amino acids. DNA for the CDR3: TGTGCCAGCAGGGTTCCTTCTGGAAACACCATATATTTT. Translated: CASRVPSGNTIYF.

V usage is TRBV2 and J usage is TRBJ1-2; 7 bases line up with TRBD1. Germline lookup yields CDR1 SNHLY and CDR2 FYNNEI. With V trimmed by 7 bases and J by 2 bases, 4 bases remained unmatched. CDR3 length: 13 residues. The CDR3 DNA is TGTGCCAGCACTAGACAGGGCAACTATGGCTACACCTTC. It is translated as CASTRQGNYGYTF. Using reference TRBV2 and TRBJ1-2 for the parts outside the CDR3, the full variable domain is EPEVTQTPSHQVTQMGQEVILRCVPISNHLYFYWYRQILGQKVEFLVSFYNNEISEKSEIFDDQFSVERPDGSNFTLKIRSTKLEDSAMYFCASTRQGNYGYTFGSGTRLTVV.

This chain uses TRBV5-5 with TRBJ2-7; TRBD1 agrees at 7 bases. From germline, CDR1 is SGHKS and CDR2 YYEKEE (reference sequence). V shed 4 bases, J shed 7 bases, and the junction held 11 bases outside the gene matches. There are 14 residues in the CDR3. The CDR3 loop reads CASSDADRVGEQYF. The CDR3 region has the DNA TGTGCCAGCAGCGACGCCGACAGGGTGGGGGAGCAGTACTTC. The entire variable domain, with the rest obtained from reference TRBV5-5 and TRBJ2-7, is as follows: DAGVTQSPTHLIKTRGQQVTLRCSPISGHKSVSWYQQVLGQGPQFIFQYYEKEERGRGNFPDRFSARQFPNYSSELNVNALLLGDSALYLCASSDADRVGEQYFGPGTRLTVT.

This clone was picked up one time. The V gene is TRBV24-1, the J gene TRBJ1-2, with D uncertain. V was clipped by 3 bases and J by 5 bases, with 3 bases between them. Per germline, CDR1 KGHDR and CDR2 SFDVKD. The CDR3 has 11 residues. The DNA of the CDR3 is TGTGCCACCAGTGATATGTATGGCTACACCTTC. It yields the protein CATSDMYGYTF.

The rearrangement uses TRBV12-2 and TRBJ2-5; the table calls TRBD1, which could not be checked here. TRBV12-2 is shown as a pseudogene. This CDR3 has 18 amino acids. CDR3 bases: TGTGCAAGTCGCTTAGCCGTGTACGGACAGGGGAACCAAGAGACCCAGTACTTC. It specifies CASRLAVYGQGNQETQYF.

V usage is TRBV5-1 and J usage is TRBJ2-3; D may be TRBD1 (6 bases). Deletions cut 3 bases from V and 2 bases from J, with 10 bases between. From germline, CDR1 is SGHRS and CDR2 YFSETQ. The CDR3 is 14 amino acids. Here the CDR3 reads CASSSGQNTDTQYF. The CDR3 DNA follows: TGCGCCAGCAGCTCGGGACAAAACACAGATACGCAGTATTTT.

The V gene is TRBV4-1, the J gene TRBJ2-7; no clear D. This CDR3 comprises 14 residues. CDR1 is MGHRA, CDR2 YSYEKL, per germline. The germline V and J ends were trimmed by 3 bases and 2 bases, with 11 bases remaining between them. Here the CDR3 reads CASSHRTNPYEQYF. The CDR3 region has the DNA TGCGCCAGCAGCCACAGAACGAACCCCTACGAGCAGTACTTC.

V gene TRBV19 combines with J gene TRBJ2-3; D might be TRBD2 (6 bases). CDR3 size: 16 residues. Germline values: CDR1 LNHDA, CDR2 SQIVND (reference sequence). The ends were cut back, 5 bases at V and 1 base at J, with 16 bases in the middle. CDR3 nucleotide sequence: TGTGCCAGTAGTCGGGACTCCCCCCGCGGCACAGATACGCAGTATTTT. Translated: CASSRDSPRGTDTQYF.

This clone appeared a single time. The rearrangement uses TRBV11-2 and TRBJ2-1; D is undetermined. The CDR3 totals 11 residues. Trimming removed 6 bases from V and 5 bases from J, with 5 bases in between. CDR1 and CDR2 from the germline V gene are SGHAT and FQNNGV. CDR3 in DNA: TGTGCCAGCAGTTTTCACAATGAGCAGTTCTTC. This gives the protein CASSFHNEQFF.

The V call is TRBV5-1, the J call TRBJ1-1; D is ambiguous. This CDR3 comprises 15 residues. Per the germline V gene, CDR1 is SGHRS and CDR2 is YFSETQ. The V end was cut by 4 bases, the J end by 1 base, with 14 bases between. CDR3 sequence: CASSPPLASNTEAFF. The CDR3 DNA is TGCGCCAGCAGCCCTCCTCTGGCCTCGAACACTGAAGCTTTCTTT. The full variable domain, completed using reference TRBV5-1 and TRBJ1-1, is KAGVTQTPRYLIKTRGQQVTLSCSPISGHRSVSWYQQTPGQGLQFLFEYFSETQRNKGNFPGRFSGRQFSNSRSEMNVSTLELGDSALYLCASSPPLASNTEAFFGQGTRLTVV.

The chain links TRBV12-5 to TRBJ2-2; D might be TRBD2 (5 bases). Germline V gives CDR1 LGHNT, CDR2 FRNRAP. V shed 5 bases and J shed 4 bases, with 11 bases lying between them. The CDR3 covers 14 residues. The CDR3 is CASGGGETTGELFF. CDR3 coding DNA: TGTGCTAGTGGTGGAGGAGAGACCACCGGGGAGCTGTTTTTT.

The rearrangement joins TRBV4-2 to TRBJ2-7, with D possibly matching TRBD2 (6 bases). Germline assignment: CDR1 LGHNA and CDR2 YNFKEQ. V was trimmed by 1 base and J by 0 bases, leaving 10 bases between them. The length of the CDR3 is 15 residues. CDR3 in amino acids: CASSQGGGYSYEQYF. In DNA form, the CDR3 reads TGTGCCAGCAGCCAAGGAGGAGGGTACTCCTACGAGCAGTACTTC.

The V call is TRBV4-1, the J call TRBJ1-3; D not resolved. The CDR3 is 16 amino acids. Trimming removed 1 base from V and 2 bases from J, with 12 bases in between. Germline V lookup: CDR1 MGHRA, CDR2 YSYEKL. CDR3 nucleotides: TGCGCCAGCAGCCAAGTCGCCCTACTCGCTGGAAACACCATATATTTT. Amino acids: CASSQVALLAGNTIYF.

The chain is built from TRBV3-1 (or the pseudogene TRBV3-2) and TRBJ1-2, with D possibly matching TRBD1 (5 bases). Germline assignment: CDR1 LGHDT and CDR2 YNNKEL (reference sequence). The CDR3 is 15 amino acids. V lost 0 bases to trimming and J lost 7 bases, with 15 bases between them. CDR3 sequence reads: CASSQDWETATGYTF. In DNA, the CDR3 is TGTGCCAGCAGCCAAGATTGGGAGACAGCGACTGGCTACACCTTC.

The V and J genes are TRBV14 and TRBJ2-7, with D tentatively TRBD2 (5 bases). CDR1 is SGHDN and CDR2 is FVKESK in the germline V gene. The CDR3 contains 13 residues. The ends were cut back, 6 bases at V and 4 bases at J, with 13 bases in the middle. In DNA, the CDR3 is TGTGCCAGCAGTCGGACTTCGAGTTACGAGCAGTACTTC. Translating it yields CASSRTSSYEQYF.

The chain employs TRBV28 and TRBJ1-2; D is perhaps TRBD1 (5 bases). The germline V and J ends were trimmed by 6 bases and 3 bases, with 20 bases remaining between them. The CDR3 is made up of 16 amino acids. Germline V gene lookup returns CDR1 MDHEN and CDR2 SYDVKM. The CDR3 nucleotides read TGTGCCAGCAGCTTCACCCCGTTTTGGGGCGACTATGGCTACACCTTC. Translating it yields CASSFTPFWGDYGYTF.

The gene calls are TRBV3-1 (or the pseudogene TRBV3-2) and TRBJ1-2; 7 bases map to TRBD1. There are 17 residues in the CDR3. CDR1 and CDR2 (germline): LGHDT, YNNKEL (reference sequence). V lost 1 base, J lost 5 bases, and 13 bases stayed unmatched. The chain's CDR3 is CASSQGGAGTDRYGYTF. For the CDR3, the DNA is TGTGCCAGCAGCCAAGGGGGGGCCGGGACAGATCGTTATGGCTACACCTTC.

This chain uses TRBV7-4 with TRBJ2-1; D gene unclear. Between the trimmed V and J ends, which lost 1 base and 9 bases, there was a span of 19 bases. The germline gives CDR1 SGHVT, CDR2 SQSDAQ. CDR3 length equals 16 residues. The CDR3 spells CASSLGARFRSGEQFF. The CDR3 bases are TGTGCCAGCAGCTTAGGGGCTAGGTTCAGGTCTGGTGAGCAGTTCTTC. The full variable domain, in which reference TRBV7-4 and TRBJ2-1 provide the parts outside the CDR3, is GAGVSQSPRYKVAKRGRDVALRCDSISGHVTLYWYRQTLGQGSEVLTYSQSDAQRDKSGRPSGRFSAERPERSVSTLKIQRTEQGDSAVYLCASSLGARFRSGEQFFGPGTRLTVL.